This T cell receptor beta chain was obtained from a study of tumor-infiltrating lymphocytes in primary liver carcinoma. Whole-study findings and limits: Tumors had a top-250-clone fraction that was significantly higher than blood (p = 0.039).

The sample holds a few counts of this clonotype. Antigen unknown. Unsorted bulk tissue (roughly 19-31 mg) underwent RNA and DNA co-extraction. A primer in the constant region served to generate TCR beta cDNA from 450 to 600 ng of total RNA. Libraries for TCR beta were built through three nested multiplex PCR rounds, which together made up a slightly modified ARM-PCR procedure. One entry per CDR3 protein, called by TCRdb with MiXCR from the multiplex PCR reads. This repertoire shows about 60,000 distinct CDR3 sequences, about 71% found once; its top ten account for 40%. The receptor was derived from a middle-aged man with primary liver carcinoma and hepatitis B virus infection. Sequenced material: liver tumor tissue from sampling region 4. Regarding subset: tumor region T4, right-lateral pole.

The DNA of the CDR3 is TGTGCCAGCACCGCGGCACAGAGACCGAGCAATCAGCCCCAGCATTTT. Its translation is CASTAAQRPSNQPQHF. The chain carries TRBV12-3 or TRBV12-4 and TRBJ1-5; D is unclear. V lost 7 bases and J 1 base, leaving 17 bases between the germline ends. This CDR3 is built from 16 residues.